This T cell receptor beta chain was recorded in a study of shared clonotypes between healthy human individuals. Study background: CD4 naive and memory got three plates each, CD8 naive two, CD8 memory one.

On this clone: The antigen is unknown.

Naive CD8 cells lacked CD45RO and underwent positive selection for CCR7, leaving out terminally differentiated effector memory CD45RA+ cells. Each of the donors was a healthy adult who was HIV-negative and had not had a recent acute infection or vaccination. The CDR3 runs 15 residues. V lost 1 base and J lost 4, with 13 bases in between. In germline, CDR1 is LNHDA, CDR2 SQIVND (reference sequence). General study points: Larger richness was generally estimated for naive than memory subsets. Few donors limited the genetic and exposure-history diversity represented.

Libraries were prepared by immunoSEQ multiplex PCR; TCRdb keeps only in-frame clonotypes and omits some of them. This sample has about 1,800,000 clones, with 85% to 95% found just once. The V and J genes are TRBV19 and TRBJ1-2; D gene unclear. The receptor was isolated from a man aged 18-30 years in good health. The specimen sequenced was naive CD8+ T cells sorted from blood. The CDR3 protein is CASSIAGLQSYGYTF. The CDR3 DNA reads TGTGCCAGTAGTATAGCCGGTCTTCAAAGCTATGGCTACACCTTC.